This T cell receptor (beta chain) was observed in a study of sequential checkpoint blockade in melanoma. Study-wide background: Maintenance nivolumab came after either treatment sequence. TCRβ was sequenced from DNA of about 94 pretreatment tumors. Roughly 20 patients had matched tumor biopsies before treatment and at week 13 after nivolumab or ipilimumab alone.

Trimming took 3 bases from V and 3 from J, leaving 14 bases between them. CDR3 size: 15 residues. This clone was seen more than once but under ten times. What it recognizes is unknown. Assay used: immunoSEQ multiplex PCR; TCRdb lists only in-frame clones, some missing. This table has about 19,000 clones, under 85% appearing once. As for treatment: randomized to nivolumab then ipilimumab (arm A) or the reverse (arm B). Study findings and constraints: Pretreatment TIL clonality tracked with response in the nivolumab-first arm.

Material: tumor tissue (inferred from file names), obtained from a patient given nivolumab and ipilimumab in sequence. This sequence joins TRBV23-1 and TRBJ2-5; D might be TRBD1 (6 bases). TRBV23-1 is an open reading frame, and its role is uncertain. The receptor comes from a human donor with melanoma. The CDR3 sequence: CASSHVGAEKETQYF. The DNA of the CDR3 is TGCGCCAGCAGTCATGTGGGGGCGGAGAAAGAGACCCAGTACTTC.